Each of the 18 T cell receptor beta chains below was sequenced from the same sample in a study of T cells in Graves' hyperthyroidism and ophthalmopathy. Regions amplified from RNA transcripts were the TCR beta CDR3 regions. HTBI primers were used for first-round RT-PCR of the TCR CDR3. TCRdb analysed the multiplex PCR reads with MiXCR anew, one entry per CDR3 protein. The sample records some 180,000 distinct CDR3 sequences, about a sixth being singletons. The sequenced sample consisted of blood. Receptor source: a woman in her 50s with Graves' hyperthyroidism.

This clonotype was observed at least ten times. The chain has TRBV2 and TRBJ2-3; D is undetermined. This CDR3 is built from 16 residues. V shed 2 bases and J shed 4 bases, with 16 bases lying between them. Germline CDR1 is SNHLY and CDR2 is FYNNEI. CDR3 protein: CASSERSGRRADTQYF. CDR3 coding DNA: TGTGCCAGCAGTGAACGTAGTGGTAGACGGGCAGATACGCAGTATTTT.

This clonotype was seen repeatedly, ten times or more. CDR3 region: CASSLAGLSGGLSSYNEQFF. For the CDR3, the DNA is TGTGCCAGCAGCTTAGCGGGATTGAGCGGGGGACTTAGCTCCTACAATGAGCAGTTCTTC. The genes are TRBV7-6 and TRBJ2-1; 8 positions agree with TRBD2. This CDR3 is 20 amino acids long. Germline-derived CDR1 and CDR2 are SGHVS and FNYEAQ. The J segment lost 0 bases and the V segment lost 0 bases, leaving 13 bases of the junction unmatched. The variable domain in full, with the rest retrieved from reference TRBV7-6 and TRBJ2-1, is GAGVSQSPRYKVTKRGQDVALRCDPISGHVSLYWYRQALGQGPEFLTYFNYEAQQDKSGLPNDRFSAERPEGSISTLTIQRTEQRDSAMYRCASSLAGLSGGLSSYNEQFFGPGTRLTVL.

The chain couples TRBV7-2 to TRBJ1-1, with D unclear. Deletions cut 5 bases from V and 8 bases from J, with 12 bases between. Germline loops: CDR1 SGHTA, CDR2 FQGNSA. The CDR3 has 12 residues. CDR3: CASSPLDGEAFF. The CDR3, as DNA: TGTGCCAGCAGCCCTCTCGACGGGGAAGCTTTCTTT. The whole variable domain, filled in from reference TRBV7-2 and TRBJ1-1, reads GAGVSQSPSNKVTEKGKDVELRCDPISGHTALYWYRQSLGQGLEFLIYFQGNSAPDKSGLPSDRFSAERTGGSVSTLTIQRTQQEDSAVYLCASSPLDGEAFFGQGTRLTVV.

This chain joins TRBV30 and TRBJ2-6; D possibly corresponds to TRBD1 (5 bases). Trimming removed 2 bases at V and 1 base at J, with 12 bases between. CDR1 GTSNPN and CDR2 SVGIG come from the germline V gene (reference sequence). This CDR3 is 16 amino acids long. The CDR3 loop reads CAWSRIRQSGANVLTF. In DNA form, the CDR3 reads TGTGCCTGGAGTCGGATTAGACAGTCTGGGGCCAACGTCCTGACTTTC.

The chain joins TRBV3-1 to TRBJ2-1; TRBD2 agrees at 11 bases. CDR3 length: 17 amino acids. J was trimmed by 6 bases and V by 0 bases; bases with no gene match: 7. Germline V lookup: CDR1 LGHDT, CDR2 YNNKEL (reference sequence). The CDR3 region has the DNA TGTGCCAGCAGCCAAGATTTCCGGCTAGCGGGAGGCAATGAGCAGTTCTTC. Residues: CASSQDFRLAGGNEQFF.

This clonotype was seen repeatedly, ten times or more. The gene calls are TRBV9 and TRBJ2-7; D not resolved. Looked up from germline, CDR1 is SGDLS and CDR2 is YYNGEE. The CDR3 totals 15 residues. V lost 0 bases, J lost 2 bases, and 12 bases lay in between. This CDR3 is CASSVGWQRTYEQYF. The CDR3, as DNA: TGTGCCAGCAGCGTAGGGTGGCAGAGAACCTACGAGCAGTACTTC.

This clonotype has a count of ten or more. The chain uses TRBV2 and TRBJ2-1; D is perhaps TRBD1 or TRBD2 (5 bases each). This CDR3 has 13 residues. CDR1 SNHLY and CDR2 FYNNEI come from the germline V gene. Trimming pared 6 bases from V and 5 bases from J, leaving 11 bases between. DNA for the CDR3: TGTGCCAGCAGGGGGGACCACAACAATGAGCAGTTCTTC. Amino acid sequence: CASRGDHNNEQFF.

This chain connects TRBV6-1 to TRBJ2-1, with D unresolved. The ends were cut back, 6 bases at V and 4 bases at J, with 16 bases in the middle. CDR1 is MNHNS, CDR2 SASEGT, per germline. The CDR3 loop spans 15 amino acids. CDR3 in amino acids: CASSRTRNTYNEQFF. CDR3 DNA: TGTGCCAGCAGCCGTACCAGGAATACATACAATGAGCAGTTCTTC.

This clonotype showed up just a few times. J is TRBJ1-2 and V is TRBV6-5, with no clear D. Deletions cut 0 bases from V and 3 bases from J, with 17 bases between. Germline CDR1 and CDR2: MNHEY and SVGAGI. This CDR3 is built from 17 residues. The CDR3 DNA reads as TGTGCCAGCAGTTACTCGGGTGACACTAGTTTGGACTATGGCTACACCTTC. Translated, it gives CASSYSGDTSLDYGYTF.

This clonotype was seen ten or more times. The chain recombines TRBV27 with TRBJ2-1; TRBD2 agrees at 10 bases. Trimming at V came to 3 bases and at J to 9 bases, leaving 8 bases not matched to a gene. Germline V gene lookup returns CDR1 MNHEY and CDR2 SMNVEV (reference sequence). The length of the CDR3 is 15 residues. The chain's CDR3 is CASSFETSGLSEQFF. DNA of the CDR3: TGTGCCAGCAGTTTCGAGACTAGCGGGCTAAGTGAGCAGTTCTTC.

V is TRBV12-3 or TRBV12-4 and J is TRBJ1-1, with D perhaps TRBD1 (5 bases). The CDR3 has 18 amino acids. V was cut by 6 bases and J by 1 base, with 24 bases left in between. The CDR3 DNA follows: TGTGCCAGCAGCACCCGCACAGGTTTATATTTCCGGAACACTGAAGCTTTCTTT. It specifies CASSTRTGLYFRNTEAFF.

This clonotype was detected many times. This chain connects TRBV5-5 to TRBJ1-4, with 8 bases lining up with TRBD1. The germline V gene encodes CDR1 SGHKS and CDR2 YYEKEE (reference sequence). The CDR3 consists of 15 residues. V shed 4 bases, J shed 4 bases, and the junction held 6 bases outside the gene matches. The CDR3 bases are TGTGCCAGCAGCCAAGGGACAGGACTTAATGAAAAACTGTTTTTT. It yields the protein CASSQGTGLNEKLFF.

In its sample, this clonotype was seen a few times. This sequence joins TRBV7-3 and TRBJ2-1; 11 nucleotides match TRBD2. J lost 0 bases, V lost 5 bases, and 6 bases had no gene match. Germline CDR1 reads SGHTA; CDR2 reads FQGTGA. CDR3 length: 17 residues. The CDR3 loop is CASSPGLAEGSYNEQFF. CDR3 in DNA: TGTGCCAGCAGCCCGGGACTAGCGGAGGGCTCCTACAATGAGCAGTTCTTC.

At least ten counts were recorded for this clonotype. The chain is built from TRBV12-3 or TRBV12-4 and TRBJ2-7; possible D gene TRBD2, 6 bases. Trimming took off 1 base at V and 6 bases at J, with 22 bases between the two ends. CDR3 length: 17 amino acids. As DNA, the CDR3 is TGTGCCAGCAGTTTAGGGCCTAGCGCCACTCCCACTGGCGAGCAGTACTTC. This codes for CASSLGPSATPTGEQYF.

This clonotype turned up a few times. The CDR3 reads CASTPLAGSNEQFF. DNA of the CDR3: TGTGCCAGTACCCCACTAGCGGGATCCAATGAGCAGTTCTTC. V is TRBV19 and J is TRBJ2-1; 10 nucleotides agree with TRBD2. The ends lost 7 bases at V and 6 bases at J; junction bases unmatched: 6. This CDR3 is built from 14 residues. The germline V gene encodes CDR1 LNHDA and CDR2 SQIVND (reference sequence).

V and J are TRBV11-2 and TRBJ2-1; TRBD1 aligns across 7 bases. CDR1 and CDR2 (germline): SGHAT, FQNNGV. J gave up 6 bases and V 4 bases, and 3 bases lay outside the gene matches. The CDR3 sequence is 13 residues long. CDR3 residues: CASSSRQGNEQFF. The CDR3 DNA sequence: TGTGCCAGCAGCTCGAGACAGGGCAATGAGCAGTTCTTC.

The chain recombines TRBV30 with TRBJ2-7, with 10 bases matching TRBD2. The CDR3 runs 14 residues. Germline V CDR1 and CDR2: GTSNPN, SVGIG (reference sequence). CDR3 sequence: CRPRGLAASYEQYF. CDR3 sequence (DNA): TGTAGGCCCCGTGGACTAGCGGCTTCCTACGAGCAGTACTTC.

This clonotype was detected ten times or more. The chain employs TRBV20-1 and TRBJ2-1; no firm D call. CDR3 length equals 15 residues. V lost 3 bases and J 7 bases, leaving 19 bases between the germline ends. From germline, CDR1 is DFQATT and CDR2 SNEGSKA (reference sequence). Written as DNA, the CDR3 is TGCAGTGCTAGGGTTGCGGCTAACCCTACAAATGAGCAGTTCTTC. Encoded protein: CSARVAANPTNEQFF.